The clone carrying this TCR beta chain showed up just a few times. This sample is part of a study of beta chain features in type 1 diabetes. Study in general: Examination spanned 100 million to 130 million sorted cells from all samples.

J was trimmed by 9 bases and V by 6 bases; bases with no gene match: 12. Per the germline V gene, CDR1 is MDHEN and CDR2 is SYDVKM. The CDR3 is 15 amino acids. What was sequenced were expressed TCRB transcripts, since all of the isolated RNA had been reverse transcribed. Assay used: immunoSEQ multiplex PCR; TCRdb lists only in-frame clones, some missing. The sample holds under 900,000 clones, 15% to 20% seen once. The collection from each donor was one heparinised blood draw averaging about 116 mL. This clonotype was obtained from a young woman in good health. V and J are TRBV28 and TRBJ2-1, with 9 bases identical to TRBD2. The sequencing sample was made of naive CD4+ T cells from blood. CDR3 protein: CASRAPGSGSFEQFF. The CDR3 region has the DNA TGTGCCAGCAGGGCCCCGGGTAGCGGGAGCTTTGAGCAGTTCTTC.